The clone carrying this T cell receptor (beta chain) has just one count. Using immunoSEQ multiplex PCR, the repertoire was profiled, and TCRdb retains in-frame clones only, with some absent. Of around 250,000 clones detected, more than 85% appear once; the ten largest clones hold roughly 2.8%. The data originate from a study of blood T cell repertoires in COVID-19. Sequenced sample: PBMCs or T cells enriched from blood (not recorded which). This sequence was found in a man in his forties who had been exposed to COVID-19.

The CDR3 loop reads CASQATVNTEAFF. The CDR3, as DNA: TGTGCCAGCCAGGCGACAGTGAACACTGAAGCTTTCTTT. The chain is built from TRBV28 and TRBJ1-1, with D possibly TRBD1 on 5 matching bases. Trimming shortened V by 8 bases and J by 0 bases, and 10 bases separated the two germline ends. The CDR3 length is 13 residues. Germline V gives CDR1 MDHEN, CDR2 SYDVKM.